The rows below give T cell receptor beta chains drawn from one sample of a study of blood T cell repertoires in COVID-19. Profiling relied on immunoSEQ multiplex PCR, and the TCRdb table lists in-frame clones only, not all of them. This table has roughly 88,000 clones, around nine tenths appearing once. Sample: peripheral blood. These receptor sequences come from a woman aged 60 to 75 with COVID-19, enrolled during active disease. The CDR3 runs from the conserved cysteine through the conserved F or W. D genes are given only for firm matches.

CDR3 protein	CDR3 DNA	V gene	J gene	D gene
CASSIEGPSGGAEETQYF	TGTGCCAGTAGTATTGAGGGGCCTAGCGGGGGGGCGGAGGAGACCCAGTACTTC	TRBV19	TRBJ2-5	TRBD2
CASSTGVKNIQYF	TGCGCCAGCAGTACAGGAGTAAAAAACATTCAGTACTTC	TRBV5-1	TRBJ2-4	-
CATSRSQGTAEQFF	TGTGCCACCAGCAGATCGCAGGGTACCGCTGAGCAGTTCTTC	TRBV15	TRBJ2-1	-
CSVEVRGGEQFF	TGCAGCGTTGAAGTGAGGGGGGGTGAGCAGTTCTTC	TRBV29-1	TRBJ2-1	-
CASSVGGVTETQYF	TGTGCCAGCAGCGTAGGCGGCGTAACGGAGACCCAGTACTTC	TRBV9	TRBJ2-5	-
CASSYSRGPNQPQHF	TGTGCCAGCAGTTACTCGAGAGGTCCGAATCAGCCCCAGCATTTT	TRBV6-5	TRBJ1-5	-
CASTVPSHSGNTIYF	TGTGCCAGCACTGTGCCGAGTCATTCTGGAAACACCATATATTTT	TRBV11-2	TRBJ1-3	-
CASSQILRGNTEAFF	TGCGCCAGCAGCCAAATACTCAGGGGGAACACTGAAGCTTTCTTT	TRBV4-1	TRBJ1-1	-
CSASYRATTGELFF	TGCAGTGCTAGTTACAGGGCGACCACCGGGGAGCTGTTTTTT	TRBV20-1	TRBJ2-2	-
CASSLAGGSTGELFF	TGCGCCAGCAGCTTGGCCGGGGGATCCACCGGGGAGCTGTTTTTT	TRBV5-1	TRBJ2-2	-
CASSLQGGQEKLFF	TGTGCCAGCAGCCTCCAGGGAGGTCAAGAAAAACTGTTTTTT	TRBV7-2	TRBJ1-4	-